These T cell receptor beta chains were read from a single sample in a study of blood T cell repertoires in COVID-19. Here immunoSEQ multiplex PCR was the method, and the copy in TCRdb shows in-frame clones only, minus some. The table lists about 210,000 clones, 81% of them singletons. Sequenced: PBMCs or T cells enriched from blood (not recorded which). Source of these receptors: a woman in her forties or fifties with acute COVID-19. Each CDR3 is given with its conserved first and last residue. D genes are given only for firm matches. Expanded clones are given a class, and other clones once, few, many or no size at all.

j_call | v_call | d_call | clone_size | cdr3_aa | cdr3_nt
TRBJ2-7 | TRBV4-1 | NA | NA | CASSQVSQGLGYEQYF | TGCGCCAGCAGCCAAGTGAGCCAGGGGCTCGGTTACGAGCAGTACTTC
TRBJ1-5 | TRBV28 | NA | few | CASRLPPVANQPQHF | TGTGCCAGCAGACTCCCCCCGGTCGCCAATCAGCCCCAGCATTTT
TRBJ1-1 | TRBV15 | NA | NA | CATSRVYLNTEAFF | TGTGCCACCAGCAGAGTCTACCTGAACACTGAAGCTTTCTTT
TRBJ1-1 | TRBV7-2 | NA | NA | CASSLSLVGNTEAFF | TGTGCCAGCAGCTTAAGTCTAGTCGGGAACACTGAAGCTTTCTTT
TRBJ2-6 | TRBV3-1/TRBV3-2 | TRBD2 | NA | CASSSLLLAGGGANVLTF | TGTGCCAGCAGCTCCCTTCTCCTAGCGGGAGGTGGGGCCAACGTCCTGACTTTC
TRBJ1-2 | TRBV4-1 | NA | NA | CASSQGSRESGLYGYTF | TGCGCCAGCAGCCAAGGGAGCCGTGAGAGCGGCCTTTATGGCTACACCTTC
TRBJ2-2 | TRBV18 | NA | NA | CASSPGGMVTGELFF | TGTGCCAGCTCACCTGGGGGCATGGTAACCGGGGAGCTGTTTTTT
TRBJ2-5 | TRBV5-1 | NA | NA | CASSLGNEGGAQYF | TGCGCCAGCAGCTTGGGGAACGAAGGGGGGGCCCAGTACTTC
TRBJ2-5 | TRBV19 | TRBD2 | few | CASSIGSSGTKETQYF | TGTGCCAGTAGTATTGGGTCTAGCGGGACGAAAGAGACCCAGTACTTC
TRBJ2-5 | TRBV5-4 | NA | NA | CASSLGGGLQETQYF | TGTGCCAGCAGCTTGGGGGGGGGCTTACAAGAGACCCAGTACTTC
TRBJ2-7 | TRBV5-1 | NA | NA | CASSSTGNEQYF | TGCGCCAGCAGCTCCACAGGGAACGAGCAGTACTTC
TRBJ2-2 | TRBV18 | NA | NA | CASSPRTSNTGELFF | TGTGCCAGCTCACCTAGGACATCGAACACCGGGGAGCTGTTTTTT
TRBJ1-6 | TRBV30 | TRBD1 | NA | CAWDRGNSPLHF | TGTGCCTGGGACAGGGGTAATTCACCCCTCCACTTT
TRBJ1-2 | TRBV28 | TRBD1 | NA | CASSPTRTGGYRNYGYTF | TGTGCCAGCAGTCCCACCCGGACAGGGGGCTATAGAAACTATGGCTACACCTTC
TRBJ2-5 | TRBV24-1 | TRBD1 | NA | CATGQGETQYF | TGTGCCACAGGACAGGGTGAGACCCAGTACTTC
TRBJ1-2 | TRBV2 | NA | NA | CASRGGAATPSNYGYTF | TGTGCCAGCAGGGGGGGGGCGGCCACCCCCTCTAACTATGGCTACACCTTC
TRBJ2-5 | TRBV5-3 | NA | few | CARSLQGGETQYF | TGTGCCAGAAGCTTACAGGGAGGGGAGACCCAGTACTTC
TRBJ1-2 | TRBV5-1 | NA | few | CASSSKPSRDTPNYGYTF | TGCGCCAGCAGCTCGAAACCCAGCCGGGACACGCCGAACTATGGCTACACCTTC
TRBJ2-1 | TRBV19 | NA | NA | CASRQGIQRSRGNEQFF | TGTGCCAGTAGACAGGGGATCCAGCGTTCTCGGGGGAATGAGCAGTTCTTC
TRBJ1-5 | TRBV30 | NA | NA | CAWSVHQGQPQHF | TGTGCCTGGAGTGTCCACCAGGGGCAGCCCCAGCATTTT
TRBJ2-2 | TRBV27 | TRBD1 | NA | CASSGLGTGAKGDAGELFF | TGTGCCAGCAGTGGACTGGGGACAGGGGCTAAGGGGGACGCCGGGGAGCTGTTTTTT
TRBJ2-7 | TRBV21-1 | NA | NA | CASSNITSTGELRGSYEQYF | TGTGCCAGCAGCAATATCACGTCGACAGGTGAGCTCAGGGGCTCCTACGAGCAGTACTTC
TRBJ2-7 | TRBV28 | TRBD1 | NA | CASSSERLSPRDSFSYEQYF | TGTGCCAGCAGTTCGGAACGACTGTCGCCCCGGGACAGTTTTTCCTACGAGCAGTACTTC